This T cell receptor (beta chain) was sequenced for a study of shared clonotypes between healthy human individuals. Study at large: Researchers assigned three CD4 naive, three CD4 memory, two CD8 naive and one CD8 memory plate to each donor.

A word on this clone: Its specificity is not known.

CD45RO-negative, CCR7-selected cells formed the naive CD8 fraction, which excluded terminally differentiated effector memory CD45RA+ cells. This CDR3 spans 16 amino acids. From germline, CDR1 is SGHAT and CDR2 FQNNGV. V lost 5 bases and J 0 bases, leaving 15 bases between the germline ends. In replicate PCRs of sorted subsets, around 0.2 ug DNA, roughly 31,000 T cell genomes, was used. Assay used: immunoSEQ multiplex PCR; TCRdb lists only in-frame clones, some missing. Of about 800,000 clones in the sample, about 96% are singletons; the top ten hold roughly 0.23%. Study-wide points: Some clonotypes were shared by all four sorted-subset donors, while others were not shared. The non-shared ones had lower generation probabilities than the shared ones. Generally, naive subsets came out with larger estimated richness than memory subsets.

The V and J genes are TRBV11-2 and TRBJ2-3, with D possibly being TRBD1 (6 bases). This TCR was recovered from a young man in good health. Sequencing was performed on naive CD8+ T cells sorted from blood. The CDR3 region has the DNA TGTGCCAGCAGCCGTGAACCGGGACACAGCACAGATACGCAGTATTTT. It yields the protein CASSREPGHSTDTQYF.